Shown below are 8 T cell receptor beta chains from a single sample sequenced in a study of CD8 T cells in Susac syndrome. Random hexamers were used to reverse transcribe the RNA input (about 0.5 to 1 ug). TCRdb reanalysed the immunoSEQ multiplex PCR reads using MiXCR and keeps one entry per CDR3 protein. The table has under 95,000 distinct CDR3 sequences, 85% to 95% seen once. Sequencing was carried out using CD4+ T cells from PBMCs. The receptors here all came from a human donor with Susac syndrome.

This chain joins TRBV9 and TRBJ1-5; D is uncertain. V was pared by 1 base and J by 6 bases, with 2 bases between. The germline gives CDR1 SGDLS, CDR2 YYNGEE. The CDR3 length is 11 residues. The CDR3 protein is CASSVFQPQHF. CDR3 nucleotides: TGTGCCAGCAGCGTATTTCAGCCCCAGCATTTT.

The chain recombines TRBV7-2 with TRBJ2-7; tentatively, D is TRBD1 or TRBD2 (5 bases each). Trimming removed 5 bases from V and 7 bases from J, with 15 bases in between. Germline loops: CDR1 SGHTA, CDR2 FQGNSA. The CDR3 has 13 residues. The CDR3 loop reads CASSPGATGEQYF. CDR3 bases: TGTGCCAGCAGCCCCGGGGCGACGGGGGAGCAGTACTTC. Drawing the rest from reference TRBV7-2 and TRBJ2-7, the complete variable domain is GAGVSQSPSNKVTEKGKDVELRCDPISGHTALYWYRQSLGQGLEFLIYFQGNSAPDKSGLPSDRFSAERTGGSVSTLTIQRTQQEDSAVYLCASSPGATGEQYFGPGTRLTVT.

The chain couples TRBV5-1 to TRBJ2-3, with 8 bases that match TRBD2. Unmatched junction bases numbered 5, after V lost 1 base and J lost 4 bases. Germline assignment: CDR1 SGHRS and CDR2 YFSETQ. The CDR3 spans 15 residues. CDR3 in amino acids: CASSLTGGGADTQYF. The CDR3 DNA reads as TGCGCCAGCAGCTTGACCGGGGGGGGCGCAGATACGCAGTATTTT.

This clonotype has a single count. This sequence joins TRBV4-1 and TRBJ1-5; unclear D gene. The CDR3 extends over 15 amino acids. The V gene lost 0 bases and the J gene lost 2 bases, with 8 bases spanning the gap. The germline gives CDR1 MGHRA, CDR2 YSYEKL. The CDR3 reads CASSQDLRGNQPQHF. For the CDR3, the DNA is TGCGCCAGCAGCCAAGATTTACGTGGCAATCAGCCCCAGCATTTT.

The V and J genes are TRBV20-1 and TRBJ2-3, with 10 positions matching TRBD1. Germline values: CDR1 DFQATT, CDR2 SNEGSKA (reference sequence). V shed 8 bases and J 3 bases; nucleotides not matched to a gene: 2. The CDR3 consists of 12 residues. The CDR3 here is CSRTGGTDTQYF. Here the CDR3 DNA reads TGCAGTAGGACAGGGGGGACAGATACGCAGTATTTT.

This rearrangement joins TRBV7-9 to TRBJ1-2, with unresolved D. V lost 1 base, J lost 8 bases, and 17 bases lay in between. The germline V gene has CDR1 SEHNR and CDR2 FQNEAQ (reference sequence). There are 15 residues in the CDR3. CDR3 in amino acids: CASSLVGAGVRGYTF. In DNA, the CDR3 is TGTGCCAGCAGCTTAGTCGGCGCCGGGGTGCGGGGCTACACCTTC.

CDR3 protein: CASSFRTGEGYTF. CDR3 in DNA: TGTGCCAGCAGCTTCCGGACAGGGGAGGGCTACACCTTC. The chain is built from TRBV7-2 and TRBJ1-2, with 9 bases lining up with TRBD1. The CDR3 is 13 residues long. CDR1 is SGHTA and CDR2 is FQGNSA in the germline V gene. V shed 3 bases, J shed 8 bases, and the junction held 4 bases outside the gene matches.

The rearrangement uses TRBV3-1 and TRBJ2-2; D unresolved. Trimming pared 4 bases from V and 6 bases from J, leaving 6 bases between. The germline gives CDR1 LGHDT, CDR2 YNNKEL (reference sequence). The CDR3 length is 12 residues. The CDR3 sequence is CASSPLAGELFF. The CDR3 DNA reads TGTGCCAGCAGCCCTTTGGCCGGGGAGCTGTTTTTT.